The 26 T cell receptor beta chains below were found in one sample sequenced in a study of blood T cell repertoires in COVID-19. TCRdb keeps only in-frame clones here, not all; method: immunoSEQ multiplex PCR. The profile shows 350,000 to 500,000 clones, about 90% of them singletons. The material sequenced was peripheral blood. The source of these receptors is a young man with COVID-19, enrolled during active disease.

The rearrangement links TRBV29-1 to TRBJ2-1; TRBD2 matches at 9 bases. Unmatched junction bases numbered 8, after V lost 1 base and J lost 7 bases. Germline CDR1 is SQVTM and CDR2 is ANQGSEA. The CDR3 is 15 residues long. CDR3 in amino acids: CSVEAPGLAWNEQFF. As DNA, the CDR3 is TGCAGCGTTGAAGCCCCGGGACTAGCATGGAATGAGCAGTTCTTC.

The V and J genes are TRBV19 and TRBJ1-2; D remains ambiguous. Trimming left V 5 bases short and J 0 bases short, with 13 bases between. The CDR3 length is 15 residues. The germline gives CDR1 LNHDA, CDR2 SQIVND (reference sequence). In DNA form, the CDR3 reads TGTGCCAGTAGTGTCTTCTTCGCAGCTAACTATGGCTACACCTTC. It translates to CASSVFFAANYGYTF.

The chain combines TRBV5-1 with TRBJ2-7, with D unclear. Deletions cut 0 bases from V and 0 bases from J, with 10 bases between. The CDR3 extends over 15 amino acids. Per germline, CDR1 SGHRS and CDR2 YFSETQ. CDR3 amino acids: CASSLVGETSYEQYF. DNA of the CDR3: TGCGCCAGCAGCTTGGTTGGAGAAACCTCCTACGAGCAGTACTTC.

This clone was recorded only once. J is TRBJ1-1 and V is TRBV5-1; TRBD1 matches at 7 bases. Germline values: CDR1 SGHRS, CDR2 YFSETQ. This CDR3 has 15 residues. With 4 bases clipped from V and 1 base from J, the junction kept 7 bases outside the gene matches. CDR3 DNA sequence: TGCGCCAGCAGCCCCCGAGGGGGCGAGAACACTGAAGCTTTCTTT. Amino acids: CASSPRGGENTEAFF. Supplemented by reference TRBV5-1 and TRBJ1-1, the full variable domain reads KAGVTQTPRYLIKTRGQQVTLSCSPISGHRSVSWYQQTPGQGLQFLFEYFSETQRNKGNFPGRFSGRQFSNSRSEMNVSTLELGDSALYLCASSPRGGENTEAFFGQGTRLTVV.

The CDR3 DNA is TGCGCCAGCAGCCAAGATTTGGGACAGGTTAATTCACCCCTCCACTTT. It is translated as CASSQDLGQVNSPLHF. The chain uses TRBV4-1 and TRBJ1-6; 8 bases align to TRBD1. Germline V gene sequence: CDR1 MGHRA, CDR2 YSYEKL. This CDR3 has 16 residues. V dropped 0 bases and J dropped 6; count of bases not matched to a gene: 4.

In this sample, this clone turned up a few times. The chain couples TRBV2 to TRBJ1-2; maybe TRBD1 (5 bases). The CDR3 extends over 12 amino acids. Germline V gives CDR1 SNHLY, CDR2 FYNNEI. V was trimmed by 3 bases and J by 8 bases, leaving 10 bases between them. The DNA for the CDR3 is TGTGCCAGCAGTGAGGGGCTACAGGGCTACACCTTC. Its protein is CASSEGLQGYTF.

V gene TRBV7-3 combines with J gene TRBJ2-1; D call uncertain. Germline V gives CDR1 SGHTA, CDR2 FQGTGA. This CDR3 spans 14 amino acids. The ends were cut back, 5 bases at V and 7 bases at J, with 15 bases in the middle. CDR3 bases: TGTGCCAGCAGCAACTACGGTGCGTTTAATGAGCAGTTCTTC. Translated: CASSNYGAFNEQFF.

The chain links TRBV30 to TRBJ2-5; D possibly corresponds to TRBD2 (7 bases). Trimming pared 5 bases from V and 7 bases from J, leaving 17 bases between. The CDR3 has 13 residues. Germline lookup yields CDR1 GTSNPN and CDR2 SVGIG (reference sequence). CDR3 residues: CAWYSTGRGTQYF. The DNA of the CDR3 is TGTGCCTGGTACTCTACAGGGAGGGGGACCCAGTACTTC.

The chain joins TRBV7-2 to TRBJ1-5; a possible D gene is TRBD1 (5 bases). The CDR3 spans 17 residues. In germline, CDR1 is SGHTA, CDR2 FQGNSA. Deletions cut 3 bases from V and 2 bases from J, with 17 bases between. The CDR3 DNA reads as TGTGCCAGCAGCTTTTTGACAGTAGGACCTGGCAATCAGCCCCAGCATTTT. Translated: CASSFLTVGPGNQPQHF.

V is TRBV7-8 and J is TRBJ2-6; D unresolved. The V and J ends lost 6 bases and 12 bases respectively, with 15 bases between them. Germline V gives CDR1 SGHVS, CDR2 FQNEAQ. The CDR3 spans 13 residues. CDR3 bases: TGTGCCAGCAGTTCTAAGGCCCCAGGCGTCCTGACTTTC. Translation gives CASSSKAPGVLTF.

The chain is built from TRBV19 and TRBJ2-2, with D perhaps TRBD2 (5 bases). Between the trimmed V and J ends, which lost 5 bases and 5 bases, there was a span of 12 bases. Germline V lookup: CDR1 LNHDA, CDR2 SQIVND (reference sequence). The CDR3 sequence is 14 residues long. The CDR3 loop reads CASSAGRRTGELFF. In DNA, the CDR3 is TGTGCCAGTAGTGCGGGTAGGAGGACCGGGGAGCTGTTTTTT.

V usage is TRBV5-1 and J usage is TRBJ2-1, with unresolved D. Trimming removed 0 bases at V and 8 bases at J, with 12 bases between. The CDR3 loop spans 14 amino acids. The germline gives CDR1 SGHRS, CDR2 YFSETQ. The CDR3 DNA is TGCGCCAGCAGCTTGGAGACTCTTGGAGATGAGCAGTTCTTC. Protein product: CASSLETLGDEQFF.

The rearrangement uses TRBV2 and TRBJ1-4; a weak D match, TRBD1 (6 bases). The CDR3 length is 16 residues. CDR1 and CDR2 from the germline V gene are SNHLY and FYNNEI. Deletions cut 2 bases from V and 7 bases from J, with 17 bases between. Here the CDR3 DNA reads TGTGCCAGCAGTGAAAATCTGAGGGGACAAAGTGAAAAACTGTTTTTT. Translation: CASSENLRGQSEKLFF. Based on the CDR3 plus reference TRBV2 and TRBJ1-4, the full variable domain is EPEVTQTPSHQVTQMGQEVILRCVPISNHLYFYWYRQILGQKVEFLVSFYNNEISEKSEIFDDQFSVERPDGSNFTLKIRSTKLEDSAMYFCASSENLRGQSEKLFFGSGTQLSVL.

V and J are TRBV27 and TRBJ2-1; D is perhaps TRBD1 (6 bases). Germline loops: CDR1 MNHEY, CDR2 SMNVEV (reference sequence). The ends were cut back, 6 bases at V and 0 bases at J, with 12 bases in the middle. This CDR3 region has 15 residues. CDR3 sequence reads: CASRPGTSSYNEQFF. Here the CDR3 DNA reads TGTGCCAGCAGACCCGGGACAAGCTCCTACAATGAGCAGTTCTTC.

The table lists this clone with a count of one. The chain is built from TRBV27 and TRBJ2-3; TRBD2 matches at 14 bases. The CDR3 runs 19 residues. Trimming cost V 3 bases and J 9 bases; bases outside gene matches: 17. The V gene's germline CDR1 is MNHEY and CDR2 SMNVEV (reference sequence). The CDR3 coding sequence is TGTGCCAGCAGTTTGGAACAAGGGGGACTAGCGGGAGTAGAAAAAACGCAGTATTTT. Translated, it gives CASSLEQGGLAGVEKTQYF.

The V gene is TRBV2, the J gene TRBJ1-2; 7 bases line up with TRBD1. Trimming removed 3 bases from V and 4 bases from J; junction bases left unmatched: 2. This CDR3 has 13 amino acids. In germline, CDR1 is SNHLY, CDR2 FYNNEI. CDR3 protein: CASSEYRGYGYTF. CDR3 bases: TGTGCCAGCAGTGAGTACAGGGGCTATGGCTACACCTTC.

CDR3 sequence (DNA): TGTGCCACCAGTGATCCCCGTACGGCTAACTATGGCTACACCTTC. Translated, it gives CATSDPRTANYGYTF. The V call is TRBV24-1, the J call TRBJ1-2, with D hard to call. Trimming took 3 bases from V and 0 from J, leaving 10 bases between them. The CDR3 length is 15 residues. CDR1 KGHDR and CDR2 SFDVKD come from the germline V gene.

The chain combines TRBV2 with TRBJ1-2; D not certain. CDR1 SNHLY and CDR2 FYNNEI come from the germline V gene. The CDR3 spans 13 residues. Trimming stripped 6 bases from V and 3 bases from J, with 11 bases between. CDR3 sequence reads: CASRSSGDYGYTF. The CDR3 DNA reads as TGTGCCAGCAGGAGCTCCGGGGACTATGGCTACACCTTC.

The V and J genes are TRBV24-1 and TRBJ2-3, with 13 bases aligning to TRBD2. Germline CDR1 and CDR2: KGHDR and SFDVKD. The CDR3 is 17 amino acids. V trimming: 6 bases; J trimming: 5 bases; junction bases outside the gene matches: 10. CDR3 loop: CATSFTGTSGKGDTQYF. The CDR3 DNA is TGTGCCACCAGTTTTACCGGGACTAGCGGGAAGGGAGATACGCAGTATTTT.

The V gene is TRBV12-5, the J gene TRBJ1-4, with unresolved D. Germline V gene data show CDR1 as LGHNT and CDR2 as FRNRAP. The CDR3 runs to 14 residues. Trimming removed 7 bases from V and 3 bases from J, with 12 bases in between. CDR3 sequence reads: CASALDGANEKLFF. The CDR3 DNA follows: TGTGCTAGTGCTCTAGACGGAGCTAATGAAAAACTGTTTTTT.

The chain joins TRBV5-6 to TRBJ2-3, with 9 bases that match TRBD2. V lost 4 bases, J lost 5 bases, and 5 bases stayed unmatched. This CDR3 comprises 14 residues. Germline CDR1 SGHDT, CDR2 YYEEEE. In DNA, the CDR3 is TGTGCCAGCAGCGATAGCGGGAGTATAGATACGCAGTATTTT. Protein: CASSDSGSIDTQYF. The full variable domain, rest sourced from reference TRBV5-6 and TRBJ2-3, is DAGVTQSPTHLIKTRGQQVTLRCSPKSGHDTVSWYQQALGQGPQFIFQYYEEEERQRGNFPDRFSGHQFPNYSSELNVNALLLGDSALYLCASSDSGSIDTQYFGPGTRLTVL.

The V gene is TRBV24-1, the J gene TRBJ2-3, with a tentative D call TRBD2 (6 bases). The V and J ends lost 4 bases and 6 bases respectively, with 22 bases between them. Germline V gives CDR1 KGHDR, CDR2 SFDVKD. The CDR3 spans 17 residues. The CDR3 DNA reads TGTGCCACCAGTGACCGCGGGTCATTAGGCGGGGTCGATACGCAGTATTTT. Protein sequence: CATSDRGSLGGVDTQYF.

About this clone: Other DNA sequences from this sample encode an identical CDR3 as well. The chain uses TRBV6-1 and TRBJ1-2; tentatively, D is TRBD1 (6 bases). CDR3 length: 13 residues. The germline V gene encodes CDR1 MNHNS and CDR2 SASEGT. Trimming removed 2 bases from V and 2 bases from J, with 6 bases in between. This chain's CDR3 is CASSERGNYGYTF. The CDR3 nucleotides are TGTGCCAGCAGTGAAAGGGGGAACTATGGCTACACCTTC.

In DNA, the CDR3 is TGTGCCAGCAGGGTGTACACTTCTGGGGCCAACGTCCTGACTTTC. Encoded protein: CASRVYTSGANVLTF. The chain couples TRBV19 to TRBJ2-6, with a weak D call TRBD1 (5 bases). Trimming left V 9 bases short and J 1 base short, with 13 bases between. The V gene's germline CDR1 is LNHDA and CDR2 SQIVND (reference sequence). The CDR3 consists of 15 residues.

The rearrangement uses TRBV19 and TRBJ2-7, with D perhaps matching TRBD1 (6 bases). The CDR3 totals 13 residues. Germline CDR1 reads LNHDA; CDR2 reads SQIVND (reference sequence). The ends were cut back, 5 bases at V and 1 base at J, with 9 bases in the middle. The CDR3 DNA sequence: TGTGCCAGTAGTCCCCAGGGGTCCTACGAGCAGTACTTC. As protein: CASSPQGSYEQYF. The variable domain in full, with the rest retrieved from reference TRBV19 and TRBJ2-7, is DGGITQSPKYLFRKEGQNVTLSCEQNLNHDAMYWYRQDPGQGLRLIYYSQIVNDFQKGDIAEGYSVSREKKESFPLTVTSAQKNPTAFYLCASSPQGSYEQYFGPGTRLTVT.

The chain carries TRBV9 and TRBJ2-2, with TRBD1 matching 8 bases. The germline CDR1 and CDR2 sequences are SGDLS and YYNGEE. With V trimmed by 3 bases and J by 4 bases, 5 bases remained unmatched. This CDR3 has 15 amino acids. This CDR3 is CASSAPGGSTGELFF. CDR3 nucleotides: TGTGCCAGCAGCGCTCCAGGGGGCAGCACCGGGGAGCTGTTTTTT.